This T cell receptor beta chain is from a study of T-cell memory formation after mild COVID-19. Study overall: The two donors had largely donor-specific TCR clusters. The study, taken as a whole, reports: Researchers could not confirm that second-wave clones peaking on day 37 targeted SARS-CoV-2.

Constant-segment primers and 5'RACE yielded cDNA libraries for TCR alpha and TCR beta, each carrying sample barcodes and UMIs. MiXCR, run by TCRdb on the 5' RACE reads, gives a single entry per CDR3 protein. The table records hundreds of thousands of distinct CDR3 sequences, less than 25% of them present only once. CDR1 is KGHSH and CDR2 is LQKENI in the germline V gene. CDR3 length equals 14 residues. Trimming cost V 6 bases and J 5 bases, with 14 bases left between them. About this clonotype: What it binds is not known.

The J gene is TRBJ2-1, the V gene TRBV18; D remains ambiguous. The clonotype originates from an adult woman who had mild COVID-19 (a few samples of this study predate the infection). Cell type and time point are not known. The specimen was PBMCs or a T cell subset sorted from them (not recorded which). The CDR3 region is CASSRYAGDNEQFF. DNA of the CDR3: TGTGCCAGCTCGCGCTACGCCGGCGACAATGAGCAGTTCTTC.